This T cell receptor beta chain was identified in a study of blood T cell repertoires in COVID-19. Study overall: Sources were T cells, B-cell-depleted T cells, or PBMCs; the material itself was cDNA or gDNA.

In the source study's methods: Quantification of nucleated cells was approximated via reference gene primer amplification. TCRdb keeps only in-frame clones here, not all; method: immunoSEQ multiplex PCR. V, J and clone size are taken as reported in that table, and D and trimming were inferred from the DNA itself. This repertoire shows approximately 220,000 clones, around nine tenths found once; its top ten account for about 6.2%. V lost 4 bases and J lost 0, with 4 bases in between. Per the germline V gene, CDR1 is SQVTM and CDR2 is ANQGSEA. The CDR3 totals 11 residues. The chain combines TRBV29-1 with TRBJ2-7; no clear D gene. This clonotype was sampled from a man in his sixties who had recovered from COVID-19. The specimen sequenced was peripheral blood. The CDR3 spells CSVGDSYEQYF. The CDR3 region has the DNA TGCAGCGTTGGCGACTCCTACGAGCAGTACTTC.